A single sample is the source of the 25 T cell receptor beta chains below, sequenced in a study of Ad26.COV2.S vaccination and SARS-CoV-2 variants. Assay: immunoSEQ multiplex PCR; the TCRdb copy retains only in-frame clones and omits some. The top ten hold approximately 1.5% of the sample, which has about 680,000 clones, approximately 88% seen once. Stated treatment: about 20 received Ad26.COV2.S at low or high dose, single or two shots; about 5 received placebo; per-sample allocation not given. The study sampled participants on day 63 after the first vaccine or placebo injection. The sequenced sample was peripheral blood, obtained in a trial of Ad26.COV2.S vaccine versus placebo. These receptors were collected from a person aged 18 to 59 who received the Ad26.COV2.S COVID-19 vaccine or a placebo.

The chain couples TRBV4-2 to TRBJ2-4, with D tentatively TRBD1 (5 bases). Trimming left V 0 bases short and J 0 bases short, with 21 bases between. Germline CDR1 LGHNA, CDR2 YNFKEQ. The CDR3 is 20 amino acids. The CDR3 DNA reads TGTGCCAGCAGCCAAGATTTGGACATACGATTCCACTTAGCCAAAAACATTCAGTACTTC. As protein: CASSQDLDIRFHLAKNIQYF.

The chain links TRBV2 to TRBJ2-2; D gene ambiguous. The germline gives CDR1 SNHLY, CDR2 FYNNEI. Trimming removed 7 bases at V and 7 bases at J, with 4 bases between. The CDR3 is 10 residues long. The CDR3 here is CASKGGELFF. CDR3 nucleotides: TGTGCCAGCAAAGGCGGGGAGCTGTTTTTT. The full variable domain, its missing parts supplied by reference TRBV2 and TRBJ2-2, is EPEVTQTPSHQVTQMGQEVILRCVPISNHLYFYWYRQILGQKVEFLVSFYNNEISEKSEIFDDQFSVERPDGSNFTLKIRSTKLEDSAMYFCASKGGELFFGEGSRLTVL.

The chain recombines TRBV20-1 with TRBJ2-7; TRBD1 agrees at 7 bases. With 3 bases clipped from V and 2 bases from J, the junction kept 7 bases outside the gene matches. Germline V gene lookup returns CDR1 DFQATT and CDR2 SNEGSKA (reference sequence). This CDR3 spans 14 amino acids. CDR3 nucleotide sequence: TGCAGTGCTAGTGTGGACAGGAGCCCCTACGAGCAGTACTTC. Translated: CSASVDRSPYEQYF.

The chain uses TRBV12-3 or TRBV12-4 and TRBJ2-1; D assignment may be TRBD1 or TRBD2 (5 bases each). This CDR3 is built from 12 residues. V lost 5 bases, J lost 8 bases, and 10 bases lay in between. CDR3: CASSPGTYEQFF. The CDR3 region has the DNA TGTGCCAGCAGTCCCGGGACCTATGAGCAGTTCTTC.

J is TRBJ2-7 and V is TRBV6-5, with 7 bases identical to TRBD2. Trimming at V came to 2 bases and at J to 6 bases, leaving 7 bases not matched to a gene. Germline V gene lookup returns CDR1 MNHEY and CDR2 SVGAGI. This CDR3 spans 14 amino acids. The CDR3 coding sequence is TGTGCCAGCAGTTACGGCGGGAGTGACTCCGAGCAGTACTTC. It yields the protein CASSYGGSDSEQYF.

The rearrangement joins TRBV6-5 to TRBJ2-3; 9 positions agree with TRBD1. CDR1 and CDR2 (germline): MNHEY, SVGAGI. The CDR3 runs to 15 residues. Trimming cost V 7 bases and J 9 bases; bases outside gene matches: 14. CDR3 loop: CASTLGDRASSTQYF. For the CDR3, the DNA is TGTGCCAGCACCCTTGGGGACAGGGCCTCCTCAACGCAGTATTTT.

This chain links TRBV29-1 with TRBJ2-1; no clear D. Germline CDR1 is SQVTM and CDR2 is ANQGSEA. CDR3 length: 12 residues. This chain's CDR3 is CTSGQRDNEQFF. The CDR3 nucleotides read TGCACCTCCGGGCAGAGAGACAATGAGCAGTTCTTC.

This rearrangement joins TRBV19 to TRBJ2-7; TRBD1 aligns across 8 bases. CDR3 size: 15 residues. Germline loops: CDR1 LNHDA, CDR2 SQIVND (reference sequence). The J segment lost 0 bases and the V segment lost 4 bases, leaving 5 bases of the junction unmatched. CDR3 loop: CASSKQGDLSYEQYF. CDR3 sequence (DNA): TGTGCCAGTAGTAAACAGGGGGACCTCTCCTACGAGCAGTACTTC.

As DNA, the CDR3 is TGTGCCAGCAGCAAAGATTCAGGTGACGAGCAGTACTTC. As protein: CASSKDSGDEQYF. The chain joins TRBV21-1 to TRBJ2-7; the tabulated D call, TRBD1, remains unverified against the DNA. TRBV21-1 is flagged as a pseudogene. The CDR3 totals 13 residues.

The chain joins TRBV2 to TRBJ1-5, with 8 bases fitting TRBD1. The CDR3 runs to 16 residues. In germline, CDR1 is SNHLY, CDR2 FYNNEI. With V trimmed by 5 bases and J by 2 bases, 8 bases remained unmatched. The CDR3 nucleotides read TGTGCCAGCAGTACGGACAGGGAGTGGCGCAATCAGCCCCAGCATTTT. Its protein product is CASSTDREWRNQPQHF. The full variable domain, its missing parts supplied by reference TRBV2 and TRBJ1-5, is EPEVTQTPSHQVTQMGQEVILRCVPISNHLYFYWYRQILGQKVEFLVSFYNNEISEKSEIFDDQFSVERPDGSNFTLKIRSTKLEDSAMYFCASSTDREWRNQPQHFGDGTRLSIL.

The chain joins TRBV11-2 to TRBJ2-1, with 10 bases matching TRBD2. The CDR3 has 15 residues. Looked up from germline, CDR1 is SGHAT and CDR2 is FQNNGV. V trimming: 2 bases; J trimming: 6 bases; junction bases outside the gene matches: 4. The CDR3 sequence is CASSLLAGEGNEQFF. CDR3 DNA: TGTGCCAGCAGCTTACTAGCGGGAGAGGGCAATGAGCAGTTCTTC.

V and J are TRBV15 and TRBJ1-5; D may be TRBD1 (5 bases). This CDR3 is 13 amino acids long. The germline V gene has CDR1 LNHNV and CDR2 YYDKDF (reference sequence). Trimming cost V 5 bases and J 6 bases, with 11 bases left between them. CDR3 region: CATSAGLAQPQHF. Here the CDR3 DNA reads TGTGCCACCAGCGCAGGGTTGGCTCAGCCCCAGCATTTT.

The chain recombines TRBV5-1 with TRBJ2-1; 8 bases fit TRBD2. The junction had 8 bases not matched to a gene; V was cut back by 4 bases and J by 5 bases. CDR3 length equals 15 residues. Germline-derived CDR1 and CDR2 are SGHRS and YFSETQ. The CDR3 loop reads CASSITSGAHNEQFF. CDR3 nucleotides: TGCGCCAGCAGCATTACTAGCGGAGCCCACAATGAGCAGTTCTTC.

The chain couples TRBV6-2 or TRBV6-3 to TRBJ1-5, with TRBD1 matching 8 bases. V lost 5 bases to trimming and J lost 5 bases; unmatched junction nucleotides: 5. This CDR3 region has 14 residues. Germline-derived CDR1 and CDR2 are MNHEY and SVGEGT. In DNA, the CDR3 is TGTGCCAGCAGTGACACAGGGGGATATCAGCCCCAGCATTTT. As protein: CASSDTGGYQPQHF.

The chain combines TRBV5-1 with TRBJ1-1; unclear D gene. Trimming removed 1 base at V and 3 bases at J, with 7 bases between. Germline CDR1 reads SGHRS; CDR2 reads YFSETQ. There are 13 residues in the CDR3. CDR3 DNA: TGCGCCAGCAGCTTGAGGCGTGACACTGAAGCTTTCTTT. Translation: CASSLRRDTEAFF.

The V gene is TRBV30, the J gene TRBJ1-3; TRBD1 is a possible D gene (6 bases). The ends were cut back, 1 base at V and 0 bases at J, with 10 bases in the middle. CDR3 length equals 15 residues. Looked up from germline, CDR1 is GTSNPN and CDR2 is SVGIG (reference sequence). CDR3 amino acids: CAWSGRGLSGNTIYF. The CDR3 DNA reads TGTGCCTGGAGTGGCAGGGGACTCTCTGGAAACACCATATATTTT. The full variable domain, in which reference TRBV30 and TRBJ1-3 provide the parts outside the CDR3, is SQTIHQWPATLVQPVGSPLSLECTVEGTSNPNLYWYRQAAGRGLQLLFYSVGIGQISSEVPQNLSASRPQDRQFILSSKKLLLSDSGFYLCAWSGRGLSGNTIYFGEGSWLTVV.

The genes are TRBV6-2 or TRBV6-3 and TRBJ1-1; D possibly corresponds to TRBD1 (5 bases). Germline V lookup: CDR1 MNHEY, CDR2 SVGEGT. The CDR3 has 16 amino acids. The ends were cut back, 2 bases at V and 1 base at J, with 14 bases in the middle. CDR3 sequence: CASSYDPRGGNTEAFF. The CDR3 DNA reads TGTGCCAGCAGTTACGACCCAAGGGGCGGGAACACTGAAGCTTTCTTT.

This clone was seen only once. The chain carries TRBV6-2 or TRBV6-3 and TRBJ1-6, with unresolved D. The CDR3 runs 16 residues. The V end was cut by 0 bases, the J end by 7 bases, with 13 bases between. Germline V gene data show CDR1 as MNHEY and CDR2 as SVGEGT. As DNA, the CDR3 is TGTGCCAGCAGTTACTCGAGAGGGAAAGGGAATTCACCCCTCCACTTT. This sequence encodes CASSYSRGKGNSPLHF.

The chain is built from TRBV7-2 and TRBJ2-3; 7 bases are shared with TRBD2. Germline CDR1 and CDR2: SGHTA and FQGNSA. The junction had 4 bases not matched to a gene; V was cut back by 6 bases and J by 4 bases. CDR3 length: 13 residues. CDR3 DNA sequence: TGTGCCAGCAGTCGGGGGGAGGCAGATACGCAGTATTTT. Translating gives CASSRGEADTQYF. Looking up the rest from reference TRBV7-2 and TRBJ2-3 gives the full variable domain: GAGVSQSPSNKVTEKGKDVELRCDPISGHTALYWYRQSLGQGLEFLIYFQGNSAPDKSGLPSDRFSAERTGGSVSTLTIQRTQQEDSAVYLCASSRGEADTQYFGPGTRLTVL.

The J gene is TRBJ2-5, the V gene TRBV7-9; 7 positions match TRBD1. Germline values: CDR1 SEHNR, CDR2 FQNEAQ (reference sequence). J was trimmed by 5 bases and V by 5 bases; bases with no gene match: 14. CDR3 length equals 16 residues. CDR3 sequence: CASSKSGQSSRETQYF. The CDR3 DNA follows: TGTGCCAGCAGCAAATCGGGACAGAGTTCTCGGGAGACCCAGTACTTC.

This rearrangement joins TRBV5-4 to TRBJ2-4, with 7 bases matching TRBD2. Per germline, CDR1 SGHNT and CDR2 YYREEE (reference sequence). This CDR3 region has 16 residues. V was pared by 3 bases and J by 6 bases, with 12 bases of the junction left unmatched. The CDR3 coding sequence is TGTGCCAGCAGCTCGGGAGGCGCTAGCGAGGGAAACATTCAGTACTTC. Translating gives CASSSGGASEGNIQYF. Based on the CDR3 plus reference TRBV5-4 and TRBJ2-4, the full variable domain is ETGVTQSPTHLIKTRGQQVTLRCSSQSGHNTVSWYQQALGQGPQFIFQYYREEENGRGNFPPRFSGLQFPNYSSELNVNALELDDSALYLCASSSGGASEGNIQYFGAGTRLSVL.

The chain combines TRBV3-1 (or the pseudogene TRBV3-2) with TRBJ1-1; 10 nucleotides match TRBD1. Germline loops: CDR1 LGHDT, CDR2 YNNKEL (reference sequence). Trimming took 4 bases from V and 1 from J; bases not matched to a gene: 3. The CDR3 contains 15 residues. The CDR3 sequence: CASSPGQGSNTEAFF. DNA for the CDR3: TGTGCCAGCAGCCCGGGACAGGGGTCGAACACTGAAGCTTTCTTT.

This sequence joins TRBV4-1 and TRBJ1-1; a weak D match, TRBD1 (6 bases). Germline V gene data show CDR1 as MGHRA and CDR2 as YSYEKL. V was shortened by 1 base and J by 1 base, with 16 bases between the two germline ends. The CDR3 has 17 amino acids. The CDR3 region has the DNA TGCGCCAGCAGCCAAGCAATAAGGGGGGAGCAGAACACTGAAGCTTTCTTT. It translates to CASSQAIRGEQNTEAFF.

This clone has a single count. The chain carries TRBV5-1 and TRBJ1-1; D is unresolved. Trimming removed 4 bases at V and 7 bases at J, with 11 bases between. This CDR3 has 12 amino acids. Germline assignment: CDR1 SGHRS and CDR2 YFSETQ. The CDR3 reads CASSRSTDEAFF. The CDR3 coding sequence is TGCGCCAGCAGCCGCTCTACGGATGAAGCTTTCTTT.

In this sample, this clone turned up once. This chain uses TRBV10-3 with TRBJ1-2; 9 nucleotides line up with TRBD1. Per germline, CDR1 ENHRY and CDR2 SYGVKD. The CDR3 is 15 amino acids. Trimming removed 0 bases from V and 6 bases from J; junction bases left unmatched: 5. The CDR3 DNA reads TGTGCCATCAGTGAGTCGTCAGGGACAGGGAATGGCTACACCTTC. Translated: CAISESSGTGNGYTF.